The rows below give T cell receptor beta chains drawn from one sample of a study of blood T cell repertoires in COVID-19. Libraries were prepared by immunoSEQ multiplex PCR; TCRdb keeps only in-frame clonotypes and omits some of them. The table records approximately 350,000 clones, roughly 90% of them present only once. Specimen: peripheral blood. These receptors all stem from a woman aged 30 to 39 with COVID-19, enrolled during active disease. CDR3s include the opening cysteine and the closing phenylalanine or tryptophan. The D gene is left open where the match is weak.

j_call,d_call,v_call,cdr3_aa
TRBJ2-2,TRBD1,TRBV25-1,CASSEWGQPTGELFF
TRBJ2-1,TRBD2,TRBV11-2,CASGTSLNNEQFF
TRBJ2-7,-,TRBV28,CASSLVGQHEQYF
TRBJ2-5,TRBD1,TRBV11-2,CASSSGQGRRETQYF
TRBJ1-5,-,TRBV28,CASGLGGGNQPQHF
TRBJ1-2,-,TRBV4-1,CASSQVGGYGYTF
TRBJ1-6,TRBD1,TRBV27,CASTLSGGDSPLHF
TRBJ1-2,TRBD1,TRBV28,CASSLHTTGEFQYGYTF
TRBJ2-3,TRBD2,TRBV20-1,CSASYSGGPPDTQYF
TRBJ2-3,TRBD2,TRBV4-3,CASSQDLPAGLPTDTQYF
TRBJ1-2,-,TRBV12-5,CASGDPRRGSDYGYTF
TRBJ2-3,-,TRBV28,CASNLGIRELEDTQYF
TRBJ1-4,TRBD1,TRBV6-2/TRBV6-3,CASSQDREPTNEKLFF